Listed below are T cell receptor beta chains from one sample, sequenced in a study of blood T cell repertoires in COVID-19. Profiled with immunoSEQ multiplex PCR; TCRdb holds only in-frame clones, not every one. The repertoire holds about 85,000 clones, with almost 85% as singletons. The source material was peripheral blood. Receptors originate from a woman of 80 years or more with acute or convalescent COVID-19. CDR3s include the opening cysteine and the closing phenylalanine or tryptophan. D genes are given only for firm matches.

V gene	D gene	J gene	CDR3 protein
TRBV12-3/TRBV12-4	TRBD2	TRBJ2-3	CASSLSGMQYF
TRBV5-4	.	TRBJ1-1	CASSLTVANTEAFF
TRBV6-6	.	TRBJ1-2	CASSYSQADGYTF
TRBV6-1	TRBD2	TRBJ2-2	CASRTSGQGGELFF
TRBV2	.	TRBJ2-7	CASSEGPGTLYEQYF
TRBV5-4	.	TRBJ1-2	CASSEDRIRGYTF
TRBV18	TRBD1	TRBJ1-2	CASSPKTGIDYGYTF
TRBV19	TRBD1	TRBJ2-2	CASSIGWTGDRGELFF
TRBV20-1	TRBD1	TRBJ1-2	CSASSGGYGYTF
TRBV18	TRBD2	TRBJ2-1	CASSHSGGSSYNEQFF
TRBV19	TRBD2	TRBJ2-3	CASSETSGTPGTQYF
TRBV5-1	TRBD2	TRBJ2-2	CASSLDGRATGELFF
TRBV19	.	TRBJ2-2	CASSILGVETGELFF
TRBV5-1	TRBD2	TRBJ2-1	CASTDELLAGLSNEQFF
TRBV5-6	TRBD1	TRBJ1-4	CASSRGTGVGEKLFF
TRBV5-3	TRBD2	TRBJ2-3	CARSFRLAATQYF
TRBV5-1	.	TRBJ2-2	CASSLLLGANTGELFF
TRBV11-1	.	TRBJ2-1	CASSRDSQDNEQFF
TRBV7-2	.	TRBJ2-7	CASSRTGIAYEQYF
TRBV5-4	TRBD2	TRBJ2-1	CASSLDPSGRANEQFF
TRBV9	.	TRBJ2-2	CASRGGINTGELFF
TRBV4-1	.	TRBJ1-5	CASSRQAGGNQPQHF
TRBV19	.	TRBJ1-1	CASSIPVPNTEAFF
TRBV3-1/TRBV3-2	.	TRBJ1-2	CASSQEGGLYANNYGYTF
TRBV27	TRBD2	TRBJ2-2	CASSLYSGVKTGELFF
TRBV11-2	TRBD2	TRBJ2-7	CASSAPGGPYEQYF
TRBV5-5	TRBD2	TRBJ2-1	CASRDGGAYNEQFF
TRBV19	.	TRBJ2-2	CASRQEVGTGELFF
TRBV2	.	TRBJ2-5	CASSGTGAQETQYF
TRBV2	TRBD2	TRBJ2-2	CASSGLAGAGELFF
TRBV14	.	TRBJ1-2	CASSPTVFNYGYTF
TRBV19	.	TRBJ1-2	CASRWGRTYGYTF
TRBV29-1	TRBD1	TRBJ1-2	CSVPSPGTGTNYGYTF
TRBV29-1	.	TRBJ2-3	CSMRAATHTDTQYF
TRBV5-1	.	TRBJ1-4	CASSLTPWNEKLFF
TRBV7-9	TRBD2	TRBJ2-3	CASSLVAGNTDTQYF
TRBV7-8	.	TRBJ2-2	CASSPITGELFF
TRBV2	.	TRBJ1-2	CASSELRGFSYGYTF
TRBV15	.	TRBJ1-5	CATSSLPEEGQPQHF
TRBV9	TRBD1	TRBJ1-2	CASSVTGTGDGYTF
TRBV12-3/TRBV12-4	.	TRBJ2-3	CASSFPLTDTQYF
TRBV21-1	.	TRBJ1-6	CASSNFSPTEGSLHF
TRBV18	TRBD1	TRBJ1-2	CASSPGTGIYGYTF